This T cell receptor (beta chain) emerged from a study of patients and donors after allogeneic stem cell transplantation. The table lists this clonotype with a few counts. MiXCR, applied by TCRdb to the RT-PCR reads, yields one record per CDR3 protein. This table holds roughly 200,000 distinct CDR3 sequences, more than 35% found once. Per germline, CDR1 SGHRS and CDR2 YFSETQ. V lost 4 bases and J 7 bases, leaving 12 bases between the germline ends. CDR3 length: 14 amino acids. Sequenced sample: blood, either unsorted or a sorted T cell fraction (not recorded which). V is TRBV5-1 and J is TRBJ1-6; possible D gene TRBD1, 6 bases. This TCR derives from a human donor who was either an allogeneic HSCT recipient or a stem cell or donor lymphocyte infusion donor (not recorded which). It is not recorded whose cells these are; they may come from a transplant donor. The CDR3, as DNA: TGCGCCAGCAGCGCCAGGGGAAGGAATTCACCCCTCCACTTT. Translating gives CASSARGRNSPLHF.